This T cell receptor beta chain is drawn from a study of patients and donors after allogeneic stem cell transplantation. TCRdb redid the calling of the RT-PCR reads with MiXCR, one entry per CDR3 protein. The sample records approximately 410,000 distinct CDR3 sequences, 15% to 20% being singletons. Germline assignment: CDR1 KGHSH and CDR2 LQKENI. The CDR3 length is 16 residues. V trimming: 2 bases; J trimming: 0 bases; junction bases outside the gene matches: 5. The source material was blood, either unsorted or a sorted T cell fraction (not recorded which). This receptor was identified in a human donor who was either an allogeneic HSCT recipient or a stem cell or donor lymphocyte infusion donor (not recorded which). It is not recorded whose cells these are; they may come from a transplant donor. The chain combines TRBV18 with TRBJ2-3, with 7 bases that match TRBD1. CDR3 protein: CASSPVQGVSTDTQYF. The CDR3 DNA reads TGTGCCAGCTCACCAGTCCAGGGGGTAAGCACAGATACGCAGTATTTT.